The 25 T cell receptor beta chains reported below all come from one sample, sequenced in a study of T-cell memory formation after mild COVID-19. One entry per CDR3 protein, called by TCRdb with MiXCR from the 5' RACE reads. The sample has 300,000 to 350,000 distinct CDR3 sequences, just under 20% seen once. The specimen was PBMCs or a T cell subset sorted from them (not recorded which). Receptors were obtained from a man aged 18 to 29 who had mild COVID-19 (a few samples of this study predate the infection). Cell type and time point are not known.

This clonotype has more than one count but fewer than ten. V gene TRBV5-5 combines with J gene TRBJ1-1; unclear D gene. The CDR3 has 16 amino acids. Germline CDR1 and CDR2: SGHKS and YYEKEE (reference sequence). V lost 4 bases to trimming and J lost 2 bases, with 18 bases between them. In nucleotides, the CDR3 is TGTGCCAGCAGCCTGGCGTCCGGCAACCTAAACACTGAAGCTTTCTTT. Amino acid sequence: CASSLASGNLNTEAFF.

This clonotype occurred a few times. Germline and junction disagree at one end, which may indicate a read error. J is TRBJ1-2 and V is TRBV5-8; 8 bases are a match to TRBD1. This CDR3 region has 15 residues. The germline V gene has CDR1 SGHTS and CDR2 YDEGEE. The CDR3 is CASSDWTGLNFGYTF. The DNA for the CDR3 is TGTGCCAGCAGCGATTGGACAGGGTTAAACTTTGGCTACACCTTC.

In its sample, this clonotype was seen once. CDR3 sequence: CATRSPGTFPGELFF. The CDR3 DNA reads as TGTGCCACCAGGAGCCCCGGGACATTCCCCGGGGAGCTGTTTTTT. V usage is TRBV24-1 and J usage is TRBJ2-2; the D gene is possibly TRBD1 (6 bases). Deletions cut 7 bases from V and 6 bases from J, with 17 bases between. This CDR3 is 15 amino acids long. Germline V lookup: CDR1 KGHDR, CDR2 SFDVKD.

This chain joins TRBV6-2 or TRBV6-3 and TRBJ2-5, with a weak D call TRBD1 (5 bases). Germline V CDR1 and CDR2: MNHEY, SVGEGT. The CDR3 is 12 amino acids. The V gene lost 7 bases and the J gene lost 7 bases, with 13 bases spanning the gap. CDR3 nucleotide sequence: TGTGCCAGCACCAATCAAGGGGTGACCCAGTACTTC. Its translation is CASTNQGVTQYF.

The table lists this clonotype with a few counts. This rearrangement joins TRBV19 to TRBJ2-1; D might be TRBD1 or TRBD2, each matching 6 bases. The CDR3 sequence is 14 residues long. From germline, CDR1 is LNHDA and CDR2 SQIVND (reference sequence). The ends were cut back, 7 bases at V and 3 bases at J, with 13 bases in the middle. This CDR3 reads CASNSGAIYNEQFF. CDR3 nucleotide sequence: TGTGCCAGTAACTCGGGGGCAATCTACAATGAGCAGTTCTTC. The whole variable domain, filled in from reference TRBV19 and TRBJ2-1, reads DGGITQSPKYLFRKEGQNVTLSCEQNLNHDAMYWYRQDPGQGLRLIYYSQIVNDFQKGDIAEGYSVSREKKESFPLTVTSAQKNPTAFYLCASNSGAIYNEQFFGPGTRLTVL.

This clonotype occurred a few times. This rearrangement joins TRBV5-1 to TRBJ2-1; D unresolved. Germline V gene sequence: CDR1 SGHRS, CDR2 YFSETQ. V was cut by 8 bases and J by 4 bases, with 19 bases left in between. The CDR3 covers 15 residues. Here the CDR3 DNA reads TGCGCCAGTGGTAGGGCGGAGAGAGTTTACAATGAGCAGTTCTTC. Protein: CASGRAERVYNEQFF.

V and J are TRBV12-5 and TRBJ2-7, with D unclear. CDR1 and CDR2 from the germline V gene are LGHNT and FRNRAP. The CDR3 is 13 amino acids. V lost 4 bases to trimming and J lost 1 base, with 8 bases between them. The CDR3 spells CASGYPRSYEQYF. For the CDR3, the DNA is TGTGCTAGTGGTTATCCCCGTTCCTACGAGCAGTACTTC.

This clonotype was counted a few times. The chain couples TRBV5-1 to TRBJ2-7, with 7 bases matching TRBD1. The CDR3 runs to 15 residues. Germline CDR1 reads SGHRS; CDR2 reads YFSETQ. Losses at the gene ends were 1 base for V and 3 bases for J; bases not matched to a gene: 7. The CDR3 spells CASSLKQGIFYEQYF. CDR3 nucleotides: TGCGCCAGCAGCTTGAAACAGGGGATCTTCTACGAGCAGTACTTC.

This clonotype turned up a few times. This sequence joins TRBV6-6 and TRBJ1-4, with TRBD1 as a possible D gene (5 bases). V was clipped by 0 bases and J by 4 bases, with 12 bases between them. CDR3 size: 16 residues. Germline V lookup: CDR1 MNHNY, CDR2 SVGAGI (reference sequence). The CDR3 is CASSYSGRDDNEKLFF. The CDR3 nucleotides read TGTGCCAGCAGTTACTCGGGCCGGGACGATAATGAAAAACTGTTTTTT.

This clonotype came up a few times. This chain links TRBV20-1 with TRBJ2-5, with D perhaps matching TRBD2 (5 bases). Germline V gives CDR1 DFQATT, CDR2 SNEGSKA (reference sequence). The CDR3 length is 11 residues. CDR3 protein: CSSGVQETQYF. The CDR3 nucleotides read TGCAGCTCCGGGGTACAAGAGACCCAGTACTTC.

V gene TRBV12-5 combines with J gene TRBJ1-2; no clear D gene. The CDR3 sequence is 13 residues long. Germline CDR1 LGHNT, CDR2 FRNRAP. V was cut by 5 bases and J by 8 bases, with 15 bases left in between. The CDR3 sequence is CASGLPGGLGYTF. As DNA, the CDR3 is TGTGCTAGTGGTCTCCCGGGAGGGCTCGGCTACACCTTC. Based on the CDR3 plus reference TRBV12-5 and TRBJ1-2, the full variable domain is DARVTQTPRHKVTEMGQEVTMRCQPILGHNTVFWYRQTMMQGLELLAYFRNRAPLDDSGMPKDRFSAEMPDATLATLKIQPSEPRDSAVYFCASGLPGGLGYTFGSGTRLTVV.

This clonotype appeared a few times. V and J are TRBV6-6 and TRBJ1-5; D gene ambiguous. CDR3 length equals 18 residues. In germline, CDR1 is MNHNY, CDR2 SVGAGI (reference sequence). The germline V and J ends were trimmed by 0 bases and 3 bases, with 18 bases remaining between them. CDR3: CASSYSRPRPGTNQPQHF. In nucleotides, the CDR3 is TGTGCCAGCAGTTACTCGAGACCCCGTCCAGGTACCAATCAGCCCCAGCATTTT.

The rearrangement joins TRBV7-3 to TRBJ2-3, with 9 positions matching TRBD2. The ends lost 5 bases at V and 6 bases at J; junction bases unmatched: 9. Germline values: CDR1 SGHTA, CDR2 FQGTGA. The CDR3 contains 15 residues. The CDR3 sequence is CASSPGLASGDTQYF. Here the CDR3 DNA reads TGTGCCAGCAGCCCGGGACTAGCAAGCGGGGATACGCAGTATTTT.

This clonotype turned up a few times. The rearrangement joins TRBV4-2 to TRBJ2-7; D unresolved. The germline CDR1 and CDR2 sequences are LGHNA and YNFKEQ. Trimming took off 0 bases at V and 4 bases at J, with 7 bases between the two ends. This CDR3 has 13 residues. CDR3 sequence reads: CASSQDYAYEQYF. Written as DNA, the CDR3 is TGTGCCAGCAGCCAAGATTACGCTTACGAGCAGTACTTC.

V gene TRBV28 combines with J gene TRBJ1-5; D is unclear. The CDR3 covers 16 residues. Germline-derived CDR1 and CDR2 are MDHEN and SYDVKM. V gave up 5 bases and J gave up 0 bases, with 14 bases separating them. The CDR3 nucleotides are TGTGCCAGCAGTCTTCTCCCGACCGTTAGCAATCAGCCCCAGCATTTT. Translated: CASSLLPTVSNQPQHF.

J is TRBJ2-7 and V is TRBV30; 7 bases fit TRBD1. The CDR3 spans 14 residues. V dropped 5 bases and J dropped 7; count of bases not matched to a gene: 14. From germline, CDR1 is GTSNPN and CDR2 SVGIG (reference sequence). CDR3 region: CAWRVSTGSGEQYF. The CDR3 bases are TGTGCCTGGCGGGTCTCGACAGGGTCTGGGGAGCAGTACTTC.

This clonotype was found a few times. The CDR3 coding sequence is TGCGCCAGCAGCTTGCGGGGAGTATGGGCTGAAGCTTTCTTT. It specifies CASSLRGVWAEAFF. The chain has TRBV5-1 and TRBJ1-1; D gene uncertain. The CDR3 consists of 14 residues. Germline V gene data show CDR1 as SGHRS and CDR2 as YFSETQ. V was shortened by 1 base and J by 6 bases, with 13 bases between the two germline ends.

In this sample, this clonotype turned up a few times. V gene TRBV5-4 combines with J gene TRBJ2-5; D remains unclear. This CDR3 contains 13 residues. The germline CDR1 and CDR2 sequences are SGHNT and YYREEE (reference sequence). Trimming took 5 bases from V and 2 from J, leaving 10 bases between them. The chain's CDR3 is CASRSWSQETQYF. CDR3 bases: TGTGCCAGCAGGTCGTGGTCACAAGAGACCCAGTACTTC.

This clonotype has more than one count but fewer than ten. The V call is TRBV7-6, the J call TRBJ2-2; 12 bases fit TRBD2. This CDR3 spans 16 amino acids. Trimming cost V 5 bases and J 7 bases; bases outside gene matches: 8. Per the germline V gene, CDR1 is SGHVS and CDR2 is FNYEAQ. The chain's CDR3 is CASSPTSGGIGGELFF. The CDR3 nucleotides read TGTGCCAGCAGCCCAACTAGCGGGGGGATCGGCGGGGAGCTGTTTTTT.

The chain combines TRBV7-2 with TRBJ1-5; D is undetermined. Looked up from germline, CDR1 is SGHTA and CDR2 is FQGNSA. V dropped 5 bases and J dropped 2 bases, with 16 bases sitting between them. The CDR3 has 16 residues. The CDR3 bases are TGTGCCAGCAGCCCGTTTGGTAGGGAACGCAATCAGCCCCAGCATTTT. As protein: CASSPFGRERNQPQHF.

The rearrangement links TRBV5-1 to TRBJ2-1; D is possibly TRBD2 (5 bases). Per germline, CDR1 SGHRS and CDR2 YFSETQ. The CDR3 covers 15 residues. Trimming shortened V by 3 bases and J by 6 bases, and 16 bases separated the two germline ends. The CDR3 bases are TGCGCCAGCAGCTCAGATACCGGGGTGATCAATGAGCAGTTCTTC. Encoded protein: CASSSDTGVINEQFF.

In its sample, this clonotype was seen a few times. The chain uses TRBV7-3 and TRBJ1-1; D unresolved. V was trimmed by 5 bases and J by 0 bases, leaving 10 bases between them. Germline V gene data show CDR1 as SGHTA and CDR2 as FQGTGA. The CDR3 length is 14 residues. Here the CDR3 reads CASSPGLMNTEAFF. The CDR3 region has the DNA TGTGCCAGCAGCCCAGGACTCATGAACACTGAAGCTTTCTTT.

This chain joins TRBV4-1 and TRBJ1-2, with D unresolved. Trimming left V 2 bases short and J 10 bases short, with 23 bases between. The CDR3 sequence is 16 residues long. From germline, CDR1 is MGHRA and CDR2 YSYEKL. The CDR3 protein is CASSQRSRGGREDYTF. The CDR3 region has the DNA TGCGCCAGCAGCCAACGGAGTCGTGGCGGTAGGGAGGACTACACCTTC.

This sequence joins TRBV4-1 and TRBJ2-1; TRBD2 is a possible D gene (5 bases). This CDR3 has 16 amino acids. Trimming shortened V by 3 bases and J by 0 bases, and 12 bases separated the two germline ends. Germline CDR1 and CDR2: MGHRA and YSYEKL. CDR3 nucleotides: TGCGCCAGCAGCCAGAGGGAGTCCAGCTCCTACAATGAGCAGTTCTTC. It yields the protein CASSQRESSSYNEQFF.

The V gene is TRBV6-1, the J gene TRBJ2-3; D tentatively fits TRBD1 or TRBD2 (5 bases each). The germline V gene has CDR1 MNHNS and CDR2 SASEGT. V was pared by 8 bases and J by 0 bases, with 12 bases between. The length of the CDR3 is 14 residues. CDR3 sequence (DNA): TGTGCCAGCGGAGAGGGGCCTAGCACAGATACGCAGTATTTT. Its protein product is CASGEGPSTDTQYF.